This T cell receptor beta chain was observed in a study of molecular identifiers for immune sequencing clone quantification. General observations from the study: Over 97% of effector molecules, but under 1% in naive cells, were held by clones with more than 20 RNA copies.

Trimming stripped 1 base from V and 3 bases from J, with 8 bases between. The CDR3 runs to 13 residues. Germline V gives CDR1 SGHNT, CDR2 YYREEE (reference sequence). TCRdb itself ran the PCR reads through MiXCR, one entry per CDR3 protein. The sample has 45,000 to 55,000 distinct CDR3 sequences; more than 35% are singletons. This clonotype was detected ten times or more. Its cognate antigen is unknown. This TCR was sampled from a human donor in good health. Some libraries in this study had Jurkat cell RNA spiked in. The specimen was naive CD8+ T cells from blood, with Jurkat cell RNA spiked in. The subset here: FACS-sorted CD8+CD4-CCR7+CD45RA+ naive T cells. This chain uses TRBV5-4 with TRBJ2-7, with D unclear. CDR3: CASSLFKSYEQYF. The CDR3 coding sequence is TGTGCCAGCAGCTTGTTCAAAAGCTACGAGCAGTACTTC.